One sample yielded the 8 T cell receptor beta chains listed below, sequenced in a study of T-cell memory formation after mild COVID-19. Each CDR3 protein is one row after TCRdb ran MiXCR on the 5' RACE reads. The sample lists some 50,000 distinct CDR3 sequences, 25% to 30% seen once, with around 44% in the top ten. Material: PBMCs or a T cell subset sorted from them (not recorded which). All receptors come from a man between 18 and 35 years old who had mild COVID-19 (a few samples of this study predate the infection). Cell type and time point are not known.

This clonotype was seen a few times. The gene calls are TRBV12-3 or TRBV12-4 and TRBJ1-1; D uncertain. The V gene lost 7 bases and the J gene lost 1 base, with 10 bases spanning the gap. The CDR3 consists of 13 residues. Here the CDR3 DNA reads TGTGCCAGCACCGCTCCGGGGAACACTGAAGCTTTCTTT. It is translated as CASTAPGNTEAFF.

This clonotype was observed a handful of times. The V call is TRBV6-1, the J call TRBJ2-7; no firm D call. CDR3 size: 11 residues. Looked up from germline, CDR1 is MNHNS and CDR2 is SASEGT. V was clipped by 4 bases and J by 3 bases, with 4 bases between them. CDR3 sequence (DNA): TGTGCCAGCAGTGTAAACTACGAGCAGTACGTC. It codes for CASSVNYEQYV.

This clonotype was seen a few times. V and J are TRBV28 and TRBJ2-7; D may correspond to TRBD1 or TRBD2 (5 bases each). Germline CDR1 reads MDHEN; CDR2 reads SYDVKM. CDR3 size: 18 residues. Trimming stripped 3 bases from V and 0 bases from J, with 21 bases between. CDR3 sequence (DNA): TGTGCCAGCAGTTTTGCCGGGTCGGGGCCATCGAGCTCCTACGAGCAGTACGTC. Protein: CASSFAGSGPSSSYEQYV.

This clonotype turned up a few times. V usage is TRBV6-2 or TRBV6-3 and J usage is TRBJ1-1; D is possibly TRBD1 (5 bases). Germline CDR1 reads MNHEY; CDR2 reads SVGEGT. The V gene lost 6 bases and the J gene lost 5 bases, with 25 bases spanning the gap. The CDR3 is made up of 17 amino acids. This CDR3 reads CASSFSSISGAATEAFF. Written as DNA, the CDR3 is TGTGCCAGCAGCTTCTCTTCGATATCTGGGGCTGCGACTGAAGCTTTCTTT.

The CDR3 loop reads CASSLRGGLNEQFF. CDR3 sequence (DNA): TGTGCCAGCAGCTTGCGGGGCGGCCTCAATGAGCAGTTCTTC. The rearrangement links TRBV5-4 to TRBJ2-1; the D call may be TRBD1 or TRBD2 (5 bases each). The germline CDR1 and CDR2 sequences are SGHNT and YYREEE (reference sequence). V dropped 1 base and J dropped 6 bases, with 11 bases sitting between them. CDR3 length: 14 amino acids.

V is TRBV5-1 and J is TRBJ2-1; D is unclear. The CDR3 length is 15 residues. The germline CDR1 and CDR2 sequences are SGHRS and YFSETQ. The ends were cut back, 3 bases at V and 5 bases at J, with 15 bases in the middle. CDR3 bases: TGCGCCAGCAGCTCGACTCGTTCAGGTCACAATGAGCAGTTCTTC. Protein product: CASSSTRSGHNEQFF.

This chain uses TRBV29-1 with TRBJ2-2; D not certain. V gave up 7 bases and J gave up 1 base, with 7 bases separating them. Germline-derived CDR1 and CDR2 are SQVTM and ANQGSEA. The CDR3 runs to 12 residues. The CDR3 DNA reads TGCAGCGCCCGTCGGAACACCGGGGAGCTGTTTTTT. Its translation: CSARRNTGELFF.

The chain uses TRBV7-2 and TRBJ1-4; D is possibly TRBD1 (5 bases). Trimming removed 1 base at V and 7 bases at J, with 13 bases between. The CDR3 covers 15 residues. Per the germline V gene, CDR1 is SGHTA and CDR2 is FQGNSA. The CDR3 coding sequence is TGTGCCAGCAGCTTAGTTCCAGGGAGAATTGAAAAACTGTTTTTT. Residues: CASSLVPGRIEKLFF. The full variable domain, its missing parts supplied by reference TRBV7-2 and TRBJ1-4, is GAGVSQSPSNKVTEKGKDVELRCDPISGHTALYWYRQSLGQGLEFLIYFQGNSAPDKSGLPSDRFSAERTGGSVSTLTIQRTQQEDSAVYLCASSLVPGRIEKLFFGSGTQLSVL.